This TCR beta chain came from a study of molecular identifiers for immune sequencing clone quantification. Study context: Four of five splits of RNA from roughly 18,000 or 92,000 naive CD8 cells were sequenced in replicates. Whole-study findings and limits: Spiked Jurkat TCR RNA equivalent to one cell was reportedly detectable in about 900,000 naive cells.

This clonotype was detected ten times or more. The antigen remains undetermined. Sorted naive CD8 T cells were those defined as CD8+CD4-CCR7+CD45RA+. Germline assignment: CDR1 SEHNR and CDR2 FQNEAQ (reference sequence). V shed 3 bases and J shed 4 bases, with 13 bases lying between them. The CDR3 is 14 amino acids. MiXCR, run by TCRdb on the PCR reads, gives a single entry per CDR3 protein. The sample holds about 40,000 distinct CDR3 sequences; around a sixth are singletons and the top ten take around 7%. Sequenced input: naive CD8+ T cells from blood, with Jurkat cell RNA spiked in. The subset was: FACS-sorted CD8+CD4-CCR7+CD45RA+ naive T cells. The genes are TRBV7-9 and TRBJ2-7; D perhaps matches TRBD2 (5 bases). This receptor was taken from a human donor in good health. Some libraries in this study had Jurkat cell RNA spiked in. The CDR3: CASSFSSGQYEQYF. DNA of the CDR3: TGTGCCAGCAGCTTTTCCAGCGGCCAATACGAGCAGTACTTC.